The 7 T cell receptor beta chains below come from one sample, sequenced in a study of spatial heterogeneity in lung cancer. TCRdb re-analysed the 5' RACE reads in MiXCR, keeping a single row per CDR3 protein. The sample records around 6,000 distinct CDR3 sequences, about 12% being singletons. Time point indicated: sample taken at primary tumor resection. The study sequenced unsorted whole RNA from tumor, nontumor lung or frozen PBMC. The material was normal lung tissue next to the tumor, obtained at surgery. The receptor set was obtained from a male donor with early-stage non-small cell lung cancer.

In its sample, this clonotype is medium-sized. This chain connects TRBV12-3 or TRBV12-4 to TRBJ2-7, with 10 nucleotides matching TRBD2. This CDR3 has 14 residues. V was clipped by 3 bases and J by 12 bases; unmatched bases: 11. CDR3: CASSFRLAGAEGYF. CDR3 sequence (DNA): TGTGCCAGCAGTTTTCGCCTAGCGGGAGCCGAGGGGTACTTC.

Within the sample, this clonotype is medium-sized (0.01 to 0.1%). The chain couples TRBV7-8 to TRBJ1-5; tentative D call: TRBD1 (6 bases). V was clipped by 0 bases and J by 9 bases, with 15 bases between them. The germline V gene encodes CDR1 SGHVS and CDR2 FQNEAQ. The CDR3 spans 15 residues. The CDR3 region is CASSLARGGAGPQHF. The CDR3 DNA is TGTGCCAGCAGCTTAGCCCGGGGGGGGGCAGGGCCCCAGCATTTT.

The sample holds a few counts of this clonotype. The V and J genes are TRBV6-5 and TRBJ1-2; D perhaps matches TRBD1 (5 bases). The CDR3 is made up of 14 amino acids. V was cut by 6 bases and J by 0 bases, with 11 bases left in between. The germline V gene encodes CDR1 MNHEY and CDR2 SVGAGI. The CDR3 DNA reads TGTGCCAGCAGCCTCAGGGATTCTAACTATGGCTACACCTTC. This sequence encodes CASSLRDSNYGYTF.

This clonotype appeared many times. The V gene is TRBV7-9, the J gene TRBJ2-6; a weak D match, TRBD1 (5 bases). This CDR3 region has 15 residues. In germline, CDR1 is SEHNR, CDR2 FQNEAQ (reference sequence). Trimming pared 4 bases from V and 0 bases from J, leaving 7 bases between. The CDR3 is CASSYRYSGANVLTF. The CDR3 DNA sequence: TGTGCCAGCAGCTACAGGTACTCTGGGGCCAACGTCCTGACTTTC.

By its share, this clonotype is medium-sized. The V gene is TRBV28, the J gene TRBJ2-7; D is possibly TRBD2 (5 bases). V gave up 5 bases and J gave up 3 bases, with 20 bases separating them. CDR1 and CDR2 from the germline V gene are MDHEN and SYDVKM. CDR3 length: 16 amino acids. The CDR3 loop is CASSQLPPLGSYEQYF. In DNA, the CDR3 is TGTGCCAGCAGTCAACTTCCACCTCTAGGGAGCTACGAGCAGTACTTC.

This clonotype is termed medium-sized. This CDR3 is CASSNSIRYEQYF. The DNA for the CDR3 is TGTGCCAGCAGCAACTCGATCCGTTACGAGCAGTACTTC. The chain employs TRBV7-8 and TRBJ2-7; D gene uncertain. The CDR3 sequence is 13 residues long. Germline assignment: CDR1 SGHVS and CDR2 FQNEAQ. V was clipped by 5 bases and J by 4 bases, with 12 bases between them.

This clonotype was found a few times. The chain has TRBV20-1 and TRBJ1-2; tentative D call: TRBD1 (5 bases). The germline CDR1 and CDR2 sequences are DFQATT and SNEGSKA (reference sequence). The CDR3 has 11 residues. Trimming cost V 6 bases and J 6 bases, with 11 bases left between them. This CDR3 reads CSARQGNGYTF. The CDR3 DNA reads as TGCAGTGCCCGGCAGGGAAATGGCTACACCTTC.